These 27 T cell receptor beta chains came from one sample sequenced in a study of blood T cell repertoires in COVID-19. Produced via immunoSEQ multiplex PCR; TCRdb's table is partial and in-frame only. Counted here are roughly 6,300 clones, 85% to 90% occurring once; the ten biggest clones make up around 4.2%. Input material: peripheral blood. These receptors were collected from a man aged 80 or over with active COVID-19.

This clone was observed a few times. This chain uses TRBV4-2 with TRBJ1-1, with a possible D match to TRBD1 (6 bases). Germline-derived CDR1 and CDR2 are LGHNA and YNFKEQ. The CDR3 is 17 amino acids. The V and J ends lost 0 bases and 0 bases respectively, with 14 bases between them. The CDR3 region is CASSQENFDRMNTEAFF. CDR3 DNA sequence: TGTGCCAGCAGCCAAGAGAACTTCGACAGGATGAACACTGAAGCTTTCTTT.

The rearrangement joins TRBV5-1 to TRBJ1-4, with D tentatively TRBD1 (6 bases). This CDR3 has 13 residues. Germline V gene data show CDR1 as SGHRS and CDR2 as YFSETQ. The V and J ends lost 1 base and 8 bases respectively, with 9 bases between them. The CDR3 reads CASSLTGTEKLFF. The DNA for the CDR3 is TGCGCCAGCAGCTTGACAGGGACCGAAAAACTGTTTTTT. Variable domain in full (rest from reference TRBV5-1 and TRBJ1-4): KAGVTQTPRYLIKTRGQQVTLSCSPISGHRSVSWYQQTPGQGLQFLFEYFSETQRNKGNFPGRFSGRQFSNSRSEMNVSTLELGDSALYLCASSLTGTEKLFFGSGTQLSVL.

The chain uses TRBV7-9 and TRBJ2-1; the match to TRBD1 covers 8 bases. The germline V gene encodes CDR1 SEHNR and CDR2 FQNEAQ (reference sequence). J was trimmed by 5 bases and V by 6 bases; bases with no gene match: 15. The CDR3 sequence is 17 residues long. As DNA, the CDR3 is TGTGCCAGCAGTTCACTATCCGGGACAGGATCGGACAATGAGCAGTTCTTC. Its translation: CASSSLSGTGSDNEQFF.

The J gene is TRBJ2-3, the V gene TRBV18, with 7 positions matching TRBD1. The V gene end was trimmed by 1 base and the J gene end by 1 base; junction bases not matched to a gene: 8. Germline lookup yields CDR1 KGHSH and CDR2 LQKENI. The CDR3 loop spans 17 amino acids. The CDR3 nucleotides are TGTGCCAGCTCACCACGGGAGACAGGGTCGGGCACAGATACGCAGTATTTT. Protein product: CASSPRETGSGTDTQYF.

CDR3 nucleotide sequence: TGTGCCACACCTTGGGGATACAGGGGAGAGAGCAATCAGCCCCAGCATTTT. Amino acid sequence: CATPWGYRGESNQPQHF. The genes are TRBV10-3 and TRBJ1-5, with 7 bases aligning to TRBD1. This CDR3 has 17 amino acids. Trimming removed 10 bases from V and 1 base from J; junction bases left unmatched: 16. Germline assignment: CDR1 ENHRY and CDR2 SYGVKD.

The J gene is TRBJ1-2, the V gene TRBV7-3, with TRBD1 matching over 8 bases. Germline CDR1 is SGHTA and CDR2 is FQGTGA. This CDR3 is built from 13 residues. Trimming at V came to 8 bases and at J to 8 bases, leaving 10 bases not matched to a gene. CDR3 bases: TGTGCCAGCTCAGCAGGGGGCGTGAAGGGCTACACCTTC. Its translation is CASSAGGVKGYTF.

This chain links TRBV28 with TRBJ2-1; D is possibly TRBD2 (5 bases). This CDR3 comprises 13 residues. Germline V gene data show CDR1 as MDHEN and CDR2 as SYDVKM. The V gene lost 6 bases and the J gene lost 2 bases, with 8 bases spanning the gap. CDR3 sequence: CASRSGTYNEQFF. The CDR3 nucleotides read TGTGCCAGCAGGTCCGGGACCTACAATGAGCAGTTCTTC.

The chain links TRBV19 to TRBJ1-3, with 8 bases fitting TRBD1. With 5 bases clipped from V and 0 bases from J, the junction kept 6 bases outside the gene matches. Germline CDR1 and CDR2: LNHDA and SQIVND (reference sequence). There are 16 residues in the CDR3. The DNA of the CDR3 is TGTGCCAGTAGTCTGACAGGGGCCTACTCTGGAAACACCATATATTTT. Its translation is CASSLTGAYSGNTIYF.

The chain couples TRBV5-1 to TRBJ2-1, with 15 bases lining up with TRBD2. CDR1 is SGHRS, CDR2 YFSETQ, per germline. The CDR3 is made up of 15 amino acids. Trimming removed 4 bases from V and 9 bases from J; junction bases left unmatched: 5. The CDR3 DNA is TGCGCCAGCAGCCCGGGACTAGCGGGGGGTGGTGAGCAGTTCTTC. Encoded protein: CASSPGLAGGGEQFF.

This clone was counted a few times. The chain links TRBV4-2 to TRBJ1-6; D call uncertain. V lost 0 bases to trimming and J lost 7 bases, with 10 bases between them. Germline loops: CDR1 LGHNA, CDR2 YNFKEQ. The CDR3 extends over 15 amino acids. The CDR3 sequence: CASSQDEGPNSPLHF. The CDR3 coding sequence is TGTGCCAGCAGCCAAGATGAGGGCCCCAATTCACCCCTCCACTTT.

The chain is built from TRBV3-1 (or the pseudogene TRBV3-2) and TRBJ2-3, with 9 bases aligning to TRBD2. V trimming: 1 base; J trimming: 1 base; junction bases outside the gene matches: 6. CDR3 length: 17 amino acids. CDR1 is LGHDT and CDR2 is YNNKEL in the germline V gene (reference sequence). The CDR3 loop is CASSQVSTSGRTDTQYF. The CDR3 DNA sequence: TGTGCCAGCAGCCAAGTTTCGACTAGCGGTCGCACAGATACGCAGTATTTT.

The V gene is TRBV11-2, the J gene TRBJ2-5; 14 nucleotides align to TRBD2. The V segment lost 4 bases and the J segment 4 bases; nucleotides outside the gene matches: 2. Per germline, CDR1 SGHAT and CDR2 FQNNGV. The CDR3 extends over 15 amino acids. The CDR3, as DNA: TGTGCCAGCAGCTCCGGACTAGCGGGAGGAGAGACCCAGTACTTC. It translates to CASSSGLAGGETQYF.

V is TRBV6-5 and J is TRBJ2-7; 11 positions match TRBD2. V lost 4 bases and J lost 4; bases outside the gene matches: 3. The CDR3 extends over 14 amino acids. Germline V gives CDR1 MNHEY, CDR2 SVGAGI. The CDR3 loop is CASSSPSGGYEQYF. CDR3 sequence (DNA): TGTGCCAGCAGTTCCCCTAGCGGGGGGTACGAGCAGTACTTC.

The CDR3 DNA reads as TGCGCCAGCAGGTCCGGGACTAGCGGGAGAGGTGAGCAGTTCTTC. This sequence encodes CASRSGTSGRGEQFF. This chain joins TRBV4-1 and TRBJ2-1; 14 bases line up with TRBD2. This CDR3 contains 15 residues. V dropped 6 bases and J dropped 9; count of bases not matched to a gene: 7. Germline V gene lookup returns CDR1 MGHRA and CDR2 YSYEKL.

The J gene is TRBJ2-2, the V gene TRBV14; TRBD1 matches 8 bases. Germline loops: CDR1 SGHDN, CDR2 FVKESK. V trimming: 4 bases; J trimming: 7 bases; junction bases outside the gene matches: 11. The CDR3 is made up of 16 amino acids. This chain's CDR3 is CASSPHPGGAGGELFF. The DNA of the CDR3 is TGTGCCAGCAGCCCCCATCCAGGGGGCGCGGGCGGGGAGCTGTTTTTT. Full variable domain (rest looked up from reference TRBV14 and TRBJ2-2): EAGVTQFPSHSVIEKGQTVTLRCDPISGHDNLYWYRRVMGKEIKFLLHFVKESKQDESGMPNNRFLAERTGGTYSTLKVQPAELEDSGVYFCASSPHPGGAGGELFFGEGSRLTVL.

The chain carries TRBV2 and TRBJ2-2; D is perhaps TRBD2 (5 bases). V lost 1 base to trimming and J lost 7 bases, with 7 bases between them. This CDR3 has 13 amino acids. Germline V lookup: CDR1 SNHLY, CDR2 FYNNEI. The CDR3 region has the DNA TGTGCCAGCAGTGAAGTTCGGGACGGGGAGCTGTTTTTT. It encodes CASSEVRDGELFF. The full variable domain, rest sourced from reference TRBV2 and TRBJ2-2, is EPEVTQTPSHQVTQMGQEVILRCVPISNHLYFYWYRQILGQKVEFLVSFYNNEISEKSEIFDDQFSVERPDGSNFTLKIRSTKLEDSAMYFCASSEVRDGELFFGEGSRLTVL.

The CDR3 bases are TGTGCCAGCAGCCGAGGACTAGCGGGATCATATGAGCAGTTCTTC. This encodes CASSRGLAGSYEQFF. This chain uses TRBV27 with TRBJ2-1; 12 bases line up with TRBD2. Germline CDR1 is MNHEY and CDR2 is SMNVEV (reference sequence). The J segment lost 8 bases and the V segment lost 6 bases, leaving 8 bases of the junction unmatched. The CDR3 runs 15 residues.

The chain uses TRBV29-1 and TRBJ2-1; TRBD2 agrees at 10 bases. The J segment lost 0 bases and the V segment lost 7 bases, leaving 3 bases of the junction unmatched. Germline V gives CDR1 SQVTM, CDR2 ANQGSEA. The CDR3 runs 14 residues. CDR3 nucleotide sequence: TGCAGCGGCGGACTAGCGGCCTCCTACAATGAGCAGTTCTTC. The encoded protein is CSGGLAASYNEQFF.

Remarks on this clone: The junction departs from the called germline gene at one end, perhaps through a read error. This specimen includes other DNA sequences encoding the same CDR3. The rearrangement uses TRBV7-7 and TRBJ2-7; a possible D gene is TRBD1 (6 bases). The germline V gene has CDR1 SSHAT and CDR2 FNYEAQ (reference sequence). CDR3 length: 17 amino acids. DNA of the CDR3: TGTGCTAGCAGCTTATACCCGACAGGACACCATACCTACGAGCAGTACTTT. It is translated as CASSLYPTGHHTYEQYF.

The chain combines TRBV28 with TRBJ2-5; 8 bases are shared with TRBD2. The CDR3 is 14 amino acids. The junction had 7 bases not matched to a gene; V was cut back by 5 bases and J by 5 bases. Germline CDR1 and CDR2: MDHEN and SYDVKM. The CDR3 region has the DNA TGTGCCAGCAGTAGTAGCGGGACTACGGAGACCCAGTACTTC. Its translation: CASSSSGTTETQYF.

The chain combines TRBV7-2 with TRBJ2-7; D gene uncertain. CDR3 size: 14 residues. Trimming removed 1 base at V and 3 bases at J, with 10 bases between. Per germline, CDR1 SGHTA and CDR2 FQGNSA. CDR3 residues: CASSLGPSNYEQYF. The DNA of the CDR3 is TGTGCCAGCAGCTTAGGTCCCTCTAACTACGAGCAGTACTTC.

This rearrangement joins TRBV27 to TRBJ2-5; TRBD1 aligns across 9 bases. Germline assignment: CDR1 MNHEY and CDR2 SMNVEV (reference sequence). V gave up 5 bases and J gave up 5 bases; unmatched junction bases: 6. This CDR3 region has 14 residues. The CDR3 coding sequence is TGTGCCAGCAGTAAACAGGGGGCGGGGGAGACCCAGTACTTC. This codes for CASSKQGAGETQYF.

V is TRBV5-8 and J is TRBJ1-5; 8 nucleotides align to TRBD1. The CDR3 is 16 amino acids. Germline CDR1 is SGHTS and CDR2 is YDEGEE. The V and J ends lost 5 bases and 3 bases, in that order; junction bases with no gene match: 10. The CDR3 DNA reads as TGTGCCAGCAGTTCCGGACAGGGTACGTTCAATCAGCCCCAGCATTTT. This translates into CASSSGQGTFNQPQHF. The full variable domain, completed using reference TRBV5-8 and TRBJ1-5, is EAGVTQSPTHLIKTRGQQATLRCSPISGHTSVYWYQQALGLGLQFLLWYDEGEERNRGNFPPRFSGRQFPNYSSELNVNALELEDSALYLCASSSGQGTFNQPQHFGDGTRLSIL.

The chain has TRBV7-2 and TRBJ2-7; 12 positions match TRBD2. The CDR3 is 18 residues long. V shed 0 bases and J 2 bases; nucleotides not matched to a gene: 8. Germline V gives CDR1 SGHTA, CDR2 FQGNSA. The CDR3 DNA reads as TGTGCCAGCAGCTTAGCGGGACTAGCGGGTTTCACGACCTACGAGCAGTACTTC. This sequence encodes CASSLAGLAGFTTYEQYF.

This sequence joins TRBV11-2 and TRBJ1-2, with no clear D. The CDR3 extends over 12 amino acids. The V gene lost 5 bases and the J gene lost 11 bases, with 15 bases spanning the gap. The germline V gene encodes CDR1 SGHAT and CDR2 FQNNGV. CDR3 bases: TGTGCCAGCAGCCGGGCCGCGGGGTCTTACACCTTC. Protein sequence: CASSRAAGSYTF.

J is TRBJ1-5 and V is TRBV5-6, with D perhaps TRBD1 (6 bases). Between the trimmed V and J ends, which lost 4 bases and 4 bases, there was a span of 6 bases. Per germline, CDR1 SGHDT and CDR2 YYEEEE. The CDR3 sequence is 12 residues long. CDR3 nucleotides: TGTGCCAGCAGCCAGGGGAATCAGCCCCAGCATTTT. This sequence encodes CASSQGNQPQHF.

The J gene is TRBJ2-5, the V gene TRBV5-8, with TRBD1 identical over 9 bases. After removal of 3 bases from V and 4 bases from J, the junction contained 7 bases not matched to a gene. CDR1 is SGHTS, CDR2 YDEGEE, per germline. The CDR3 has 15 residues. The CDR3 loop reads CASSWDREWGETQYF. CDR3 coding DNA: TGTGCCAGCAGCTGGGACAGGGAATGGGGAGAGACCCAGTACTTC. Complete variable domain (other parts from reference TRBV5-8 and TRBJ2-5): EAGVTQSPTHLIKTRGQQATLRCSPISGHTSVYWYQQALGLGLQFLLWYDEGEERNRGNFPPRFSGRQFPNYSSELNVNALELEDSALYLCASSWDREWGETQYFGPGTRLLVL.